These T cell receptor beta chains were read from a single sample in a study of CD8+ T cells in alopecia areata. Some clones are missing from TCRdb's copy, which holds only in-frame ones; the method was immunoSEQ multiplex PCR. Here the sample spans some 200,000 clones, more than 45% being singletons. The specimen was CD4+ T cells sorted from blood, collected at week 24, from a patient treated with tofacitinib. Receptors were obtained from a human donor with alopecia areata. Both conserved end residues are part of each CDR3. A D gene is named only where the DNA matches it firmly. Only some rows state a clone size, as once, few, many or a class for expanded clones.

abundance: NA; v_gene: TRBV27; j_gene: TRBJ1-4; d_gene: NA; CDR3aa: CASSFVGGEKLFF; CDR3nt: TGTGCCAGCAGTTTCGTAGGGGGGGAAAAACTGTTTTTT
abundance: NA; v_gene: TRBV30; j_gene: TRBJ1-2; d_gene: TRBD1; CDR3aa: CAWRRHRGLSGYTF; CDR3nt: TGTGCCTGGCGGAGACACAGGGGGCTGTCTGGCTACACCTTC
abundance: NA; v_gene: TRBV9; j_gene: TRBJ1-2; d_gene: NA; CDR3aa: CASSVRGDYGYTF; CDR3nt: TGTGCCAGCAGCGTAAGAGGGGACTATGGCTACACCTTC
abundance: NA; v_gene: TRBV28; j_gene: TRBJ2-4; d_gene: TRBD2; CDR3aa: CASSPPTGTSGNIQYF; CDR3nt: TGTGCCAGCAGTCCACCAACCGGGACTAGCGGAAACATTCAGTACTTC
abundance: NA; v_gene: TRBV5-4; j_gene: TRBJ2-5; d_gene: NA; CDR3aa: CASSFTTKPQETQYF; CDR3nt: TGTGCCAGCAGCTTTACTACAAAACCCCAAGAGACCCAGTACTTC
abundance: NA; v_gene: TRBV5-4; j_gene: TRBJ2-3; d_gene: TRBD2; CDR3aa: CASSPGTSQSTDTQYF; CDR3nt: TGTGCCAGCAGCCCCGGGACTAGCCAAAGCACAGATACGCAGTATTTT
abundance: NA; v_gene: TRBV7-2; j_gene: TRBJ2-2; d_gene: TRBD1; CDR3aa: CASSSSAGTGNTGELFF; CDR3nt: TGTGCCAGCAGCTCATCAGCCGGGACAGGGAACACCGGGGAGCTGTTTTTT
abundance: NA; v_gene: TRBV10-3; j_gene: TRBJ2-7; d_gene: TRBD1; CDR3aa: CAIRGTGDLSYEQYF; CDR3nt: TGTGCCATCAGGGGGACAGGGGACCTCTCCTACGAGCAGTACTTC
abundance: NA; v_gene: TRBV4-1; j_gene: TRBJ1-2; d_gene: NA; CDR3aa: CASSQGNRPGLYGYTF; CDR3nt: TGCGCCAGCAGCCAGGGAAACCGCCCGGGACTCTATGGCTACACCTTC
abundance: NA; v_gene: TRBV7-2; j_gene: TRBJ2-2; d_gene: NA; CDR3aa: CASSHVWGAGELFF; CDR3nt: TGTGCCAGCAGCCACGTTTGGGGCGCCGGGGAGCTGTTTTTT
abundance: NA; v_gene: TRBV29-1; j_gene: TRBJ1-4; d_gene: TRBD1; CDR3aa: CSVGQGGNEKLFF; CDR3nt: TGCAGCGTCGGACAGGGGGGGAATGAAAAACTGTTTTTT
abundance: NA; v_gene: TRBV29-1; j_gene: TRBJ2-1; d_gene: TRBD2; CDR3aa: CSVEEGLAFTGEQFF; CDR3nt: TGCAGCGTTGAAGAGGGACTAGCGTTTACAGGGGAGCAGTTCTTC
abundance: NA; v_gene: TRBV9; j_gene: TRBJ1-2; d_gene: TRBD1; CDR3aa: CASSVTGDYGYTF; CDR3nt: TGTGCCAGCAGCGTTACAGGGGACTATGGCTACACCTTC
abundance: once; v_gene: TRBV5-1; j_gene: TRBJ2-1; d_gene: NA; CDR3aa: CASSAGANSYNEQFF; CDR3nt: TGCGCCAGCAGCGCGGGGGCGAACTCCTACAATGAGCAGTTCTTC
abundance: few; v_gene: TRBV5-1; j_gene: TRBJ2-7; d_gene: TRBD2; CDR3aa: CASSTRGGSSGEQYF; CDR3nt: TGCGCCAGCAGCACCCGAGGCGGGAGCTCGGGGGAGCAGTACTTC
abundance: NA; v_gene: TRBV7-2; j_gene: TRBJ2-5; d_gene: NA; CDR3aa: CASSFGYQETQYF; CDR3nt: TGTGCCAGCAGCTTTGGGTACCAAGAGACCCAGTACTTC
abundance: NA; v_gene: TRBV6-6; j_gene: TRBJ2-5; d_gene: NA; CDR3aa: CASSQQSGLETQYF; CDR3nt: TGTGCCAGCAGTCAACAGTCAGGGCTAGAGACCCAGTACTTC
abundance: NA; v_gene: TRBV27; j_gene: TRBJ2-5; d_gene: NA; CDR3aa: CASSQTQGSQYF; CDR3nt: TGTGCCAGCAGCCAAACTCAGGGATCCCAGTACTTC
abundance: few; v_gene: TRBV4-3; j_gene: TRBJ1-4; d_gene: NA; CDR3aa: CASSPQGLQNEKLFF; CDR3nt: TGCGCCAGCAGCCCGCAGGGACTACAAAATGAAAAACTGTTTTTT
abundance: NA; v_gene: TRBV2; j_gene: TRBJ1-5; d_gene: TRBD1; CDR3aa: CASSEGQGGVYSNQPQHF; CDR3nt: TGTGCCAGCAGTGAAGGGCAGGGGGGCGTCTATAGCAATCAGCCCCAGCATTTT
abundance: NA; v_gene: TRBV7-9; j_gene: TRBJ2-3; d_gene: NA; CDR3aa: CASSLVEGTDTQYF; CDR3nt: TGTGCCAGCAGCTTGGTGGAAGGGACAGATACGCAGTATTTT
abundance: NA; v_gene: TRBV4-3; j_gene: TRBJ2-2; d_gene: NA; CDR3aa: CASSRAQGGVNTGELFF; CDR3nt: TGCGCCAGCAGCCGAGCCCAGGGCGGGGTGAACACCGGGGAGCTGTTTTTT
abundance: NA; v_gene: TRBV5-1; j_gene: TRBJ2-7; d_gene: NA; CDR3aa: CASSFGQGNGYEQYF; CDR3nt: TGCGCCAGCAGCTTCGGCCAGGGAAATGGCTACGAGCAGTACTTC
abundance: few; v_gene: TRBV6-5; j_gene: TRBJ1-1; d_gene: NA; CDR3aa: CASSYKRDTEAFF; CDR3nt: TGTGCCAGCAGTTACAAGAGAGACACTGAAGCTTTCTTT
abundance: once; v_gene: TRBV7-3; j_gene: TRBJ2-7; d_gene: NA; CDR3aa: CASSLQGADEQYF; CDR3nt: TGTGCCAGCAGCTTGCAGGGAGCGGACGAGCAGTACTTC
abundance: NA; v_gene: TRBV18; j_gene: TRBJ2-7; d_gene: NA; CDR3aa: CASSPTSYEQYF; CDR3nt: TGTGCCAGCTCACCGACTAGCTACGAGCAGTACTTC
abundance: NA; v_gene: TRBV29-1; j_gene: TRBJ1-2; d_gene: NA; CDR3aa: CSVDRGAYGYTF; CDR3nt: TGCAGCGTTGACAGGGGTGCCTATGGCTACACCTTC
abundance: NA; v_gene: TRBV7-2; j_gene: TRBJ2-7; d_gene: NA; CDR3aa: CASSLANLLDYEQYF; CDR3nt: TGTGCCAGCAGCTTAGCCAACTTGCTGGACTACGAGCAGTACTTC
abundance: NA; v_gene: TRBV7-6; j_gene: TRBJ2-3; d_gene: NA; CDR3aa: CASSFRGTDTQYF; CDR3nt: TGTGCCAGCAGCTTCCGGGGCACAGATACGCAGTATTTT
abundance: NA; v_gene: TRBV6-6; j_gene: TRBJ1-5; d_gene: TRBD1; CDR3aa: CASSQPITGENQPQHF; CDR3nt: TGTGCCAGCAGTCAACCAATTACAGGGGAAAATCAGCCCCAGCATTTT
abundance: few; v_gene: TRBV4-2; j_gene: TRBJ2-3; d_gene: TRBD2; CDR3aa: CASSQEVQLAESDTQYF; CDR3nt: TGTGCCAGCAGCCAAGAGGTCCAACTAGCGGAATCAGATACGCAGTATTTT
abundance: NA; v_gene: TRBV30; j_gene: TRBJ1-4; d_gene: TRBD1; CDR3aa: CAWSPHRPLTGTGGIEKLFF; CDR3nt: TGTGCCTGGAGTCCCCATCGTCCGCTAACCGGGACAGGGGGCATCGAAAAACTGTTTTTT